Listed below are T cell receptor beta chains from one sample, sequenced in a study of blood T cell repertoires in COVID-19. TCRdb keeps only in-frame clones here, not all; method: immunoSEQ multiplex PCR. Among 90,000 to 130,000 clones listed, 76% were seen once. Sample: peripheral blood. These receptors originate from a woman older than 75 with acute or convalescent COVID-19. The CDR3 runs from the conserved cysteine through the conserved F or W. A D gene is named only where the DNA matches it firmly. Clone size is not always given. Where it is, it says once, few, many or a class for expanded clones.

CDR3nt	CDR3aa	len	abundance	d_gene	v_gene	j_gene
TGTGCCAGCAGCTGGGGACAGGGTTCCTACAATGAGCAGTTCTTC	CASSWGQGSYNEQFF	15	few	TRBD1	TRBV5-6	TRBJ2-1
TGCGCCAGCAGCTTGGCGGGACAGGGGGGCCAAGAGACCCAGTACTTC	CASSLAGQGGQETQYF	16	once	TRBD1	TRBV5-1	TRBJ2-5
TGCAGCGGGGACAGTAGCACAGATACGCAGTATTTT	CSGDSSTDTQYF	12	NA	TRBD1	TRBV29-1	TRBJ2-3
TGTGCCAGCCAGGGAATTCAGTACAATGAGCAGTTCTTC	CASQGIQYNEQFF	13	once	NA	TRBV27	TRBJ2-1
TGCGCCAGCAGCTTGGGGACTAGCGGGGGGCCCCGCCAAGAGACCCAGTACTTC	CASSLGTSGGPRQETQYF	18	NA	TRBD2	TRBV5-1	TRBJ2-5
TGCGCCAGCAGCACAGGGGATTCCGTTTGGACCCAGTACTTC	CASSTGDSVWTQYF	14	few	TRBD1	TRBV5-1	TRBJ2-5
TGTGCCAGCAGCTTGACTAGGGCCAGGTATAACATTCAGTACTTC	CASSLTRARYNIQYF	15	NA	NA	TRBV11-2	TRBJ2-4
TGCGCCAGCAGCTTGGCCTTTGGGACAGATGCAAATTCACCCCTCCACTTT	CASSLAFGTDANSPLHF	17	once	TRBD1	TRBV5-1	TRBJ1-6
TGCGCCAGCGGGCCGGGACAGGGTGATGGCTACACCTTC	CASGPGQGDGYTF	13	few	TRBD1	TRBV5-1	TRBJ1-2
TGTGCCAGCAGCCAAGACAGGGTGGTTGGAAACACCATATATTTT	CASSQDRVVGNTIYF	15	NA	NA	TRBV3-1/TRBV3-2	TRBJ1-3
TGCGCCAGCAGCCAAGGATGGGGAGCTCAAGAGACCCAGTACTTC	CASSQGWGAQETQYF	15	NA	NA	TRBV4-1	TRBJ2-5
TGTGCCAGCAGACATTACCAGGGGCTGGTGAACACTGAAGCTTTCTTT	CASRHYQGLVNTEAFF	16	once	NA	TRBV27	TRBJ1-1
TGCAGCGCCGTCCAAGGGAAATTCACGGGGGACTATGGCTACACCTTC	CSAVQGKFTGDYGYTF	16	once	NA	TRBV29-1	TRBJ1-2
TGTGCCACCAGGGTGGGGGACTACCCCTTTGAGCAGTACTTC	CATRVGDYPFEQYF	14	NA	TRBD2	TRBV7-8	TRBJ2-7
TGTGCCACCAGTGATCATGGGACTAGCTCCCCCAATGAGCAGTTCTTC	CATSDHGTSSPNEQFF	16	NA	TRBD2	TRBV24-1	TRBJ2-1
TGTGCCAGCAGTGATCTACAGGGAGGCAATCAGCCCCAGCATTTT	CASSDLQGGNQPQHF	15	NA	NA	TRBV2	TRBJ1-5
TGTGCCAGCAGCCCGAAACCCGACAGCGTATATGGCTACACCTTC	CASSPKPDSVYGYTF	15	NA	NA	TRBV13	TRBJ1-2
TGCGCCAGCAGCCTCCTAGCGGGTTCCATCAATGAGCAGTTCTTC	CASSLLAGSINEQFF	15	NA	TRBD2	TRBV5-1	TRBJ2-1
TGTGCCAGTAAGTCGGCGGCGGGGGCGTACGAGCAGTACTTC	CASKSAAGAYEQYF	14	NA	NA	TRBV19	TRBJ2-7
TGCGCCAGCAGCCAAGATCGGCTAGCGGGGGGGCTGACCGGGGAGCTGTTTTTT	CASSQDRLAGGLTGELFF	18	NA	TRBD2	TRBV4-1	TRBJ2-2
TGTGCCAGCAGCCTAGACAGGGGAAGGGGCTACACCTTC	CASSLDRGRGYTF	13	NA	TRBD1	TRBV7-3	TRBJ1-2
TGCGCCAGCAGCTTGCAGGGGAATGGCTACACCTTC	CASSLQGNGYTF	12	NA	NA	TRBV5-1	TRBJ1-2